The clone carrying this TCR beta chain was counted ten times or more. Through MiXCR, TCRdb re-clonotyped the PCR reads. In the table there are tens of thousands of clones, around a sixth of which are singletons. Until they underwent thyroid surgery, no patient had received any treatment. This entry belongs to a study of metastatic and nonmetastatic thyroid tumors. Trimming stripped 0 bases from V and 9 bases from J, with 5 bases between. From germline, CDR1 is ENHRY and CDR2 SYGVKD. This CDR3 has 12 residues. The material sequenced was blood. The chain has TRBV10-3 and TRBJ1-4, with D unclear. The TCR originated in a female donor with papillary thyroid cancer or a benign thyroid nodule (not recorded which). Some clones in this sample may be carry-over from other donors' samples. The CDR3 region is CAISESGKKLFF. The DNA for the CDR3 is TGTGCCATCAGTGAGTCCGGGAAAAAACTGTTTTTT.